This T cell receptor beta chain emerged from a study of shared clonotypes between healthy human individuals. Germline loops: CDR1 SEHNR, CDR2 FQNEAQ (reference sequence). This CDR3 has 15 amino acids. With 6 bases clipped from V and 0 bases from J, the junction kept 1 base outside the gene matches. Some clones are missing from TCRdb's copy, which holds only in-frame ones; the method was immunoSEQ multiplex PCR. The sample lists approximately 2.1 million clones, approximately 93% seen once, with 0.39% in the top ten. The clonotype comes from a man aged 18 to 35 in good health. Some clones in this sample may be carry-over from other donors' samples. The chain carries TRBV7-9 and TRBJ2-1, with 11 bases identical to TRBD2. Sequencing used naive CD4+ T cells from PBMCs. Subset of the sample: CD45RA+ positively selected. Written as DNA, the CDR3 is TGTGCCAGCAGTACTAGCGGGAGCTCCTACAATGAGCAGTTCTTC. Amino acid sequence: CASSTSGSSYNEQFF.